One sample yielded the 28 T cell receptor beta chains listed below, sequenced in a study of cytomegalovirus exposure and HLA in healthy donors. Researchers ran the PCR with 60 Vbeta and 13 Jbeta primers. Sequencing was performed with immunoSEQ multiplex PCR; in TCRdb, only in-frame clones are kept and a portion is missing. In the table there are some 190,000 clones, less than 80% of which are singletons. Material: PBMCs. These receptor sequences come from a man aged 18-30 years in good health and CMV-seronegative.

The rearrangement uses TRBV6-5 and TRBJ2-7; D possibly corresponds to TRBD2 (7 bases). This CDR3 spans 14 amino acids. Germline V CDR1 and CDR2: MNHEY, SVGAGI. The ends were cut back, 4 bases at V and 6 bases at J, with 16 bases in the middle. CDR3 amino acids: CASSSTRGAGEQYF. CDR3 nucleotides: TGTGCCAGCAGTTCGACCCGGGGGGCGGGCGAGCAGTACTTC.

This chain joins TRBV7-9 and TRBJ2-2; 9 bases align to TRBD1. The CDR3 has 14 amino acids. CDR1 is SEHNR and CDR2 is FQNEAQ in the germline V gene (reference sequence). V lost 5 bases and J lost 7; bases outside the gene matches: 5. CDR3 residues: CASSRDRAGGELFF. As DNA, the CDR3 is TGTGCCAGCAGCCGGGACAGGGCAGGCGGGGAGCTGTTTTTT.

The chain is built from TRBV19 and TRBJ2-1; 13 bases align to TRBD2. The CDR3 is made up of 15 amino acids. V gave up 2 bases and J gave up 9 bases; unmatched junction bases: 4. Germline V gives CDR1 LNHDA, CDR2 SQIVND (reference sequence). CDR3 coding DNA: TGTGCCAGTAGTATAACTAGCGGGAGGGCCGGTGAGCAGTTCTTC. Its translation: CASSITSGRAGEQFF. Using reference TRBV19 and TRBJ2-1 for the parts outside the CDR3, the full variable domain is DGGITQSPKYLFRKEGQNVTLSCEQNLNHDAMYWYRQDPGQGLRLIYYSQIVNDFQKGDIAEGYSVSREKKESFPLTVTSAQKNPTAFYLCASSITSGRAGEQFFGPGTRLTVL.

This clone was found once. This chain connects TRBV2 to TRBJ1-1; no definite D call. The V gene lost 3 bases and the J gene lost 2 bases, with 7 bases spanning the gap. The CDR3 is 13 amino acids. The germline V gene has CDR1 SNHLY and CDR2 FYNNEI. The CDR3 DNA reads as TGTGCCAGCAGTGACAAGCGCAACACTGAAGCTTTCTTT. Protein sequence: CASSDKRNTEAFF.

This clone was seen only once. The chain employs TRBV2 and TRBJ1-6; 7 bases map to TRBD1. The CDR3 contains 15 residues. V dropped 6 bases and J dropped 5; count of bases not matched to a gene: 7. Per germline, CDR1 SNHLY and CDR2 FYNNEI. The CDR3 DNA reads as TGTGCCAGCAGGGTGGAGAGGGGGCATAATTCACCCCTCCACTTT. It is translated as CASRVERGHNSPLHF.

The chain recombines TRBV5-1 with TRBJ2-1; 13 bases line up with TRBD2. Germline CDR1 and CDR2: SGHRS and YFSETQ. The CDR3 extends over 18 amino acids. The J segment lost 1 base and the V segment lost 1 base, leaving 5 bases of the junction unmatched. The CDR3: CASSLIGGLAGSYNEQFF. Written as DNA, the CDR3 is TGCGCCAGCAGCTTGATAGGGGGACTAGCGGGATCCTACAATGAGCAGTTCTTC.

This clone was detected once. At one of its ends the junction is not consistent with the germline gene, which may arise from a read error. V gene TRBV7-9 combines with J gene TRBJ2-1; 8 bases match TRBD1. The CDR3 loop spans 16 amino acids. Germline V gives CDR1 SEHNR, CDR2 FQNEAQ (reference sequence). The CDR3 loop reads CSSSLARTGLNNEQFF. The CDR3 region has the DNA TGTTCCAGCAGCTTAGCTAGGACAGGGCTTAACAATGAGCAGTTCTTC.

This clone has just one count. In DNA form, the CDR3 reads TGTGCCAGCAGTTTACAGGACAGGGGCTACGAGCAGTACTTC. Encoded protein: CASSLQDRGYEQYF. J is TRBJ2-7 and V is TRBV28, with TRBD1 matching over 9 bases. This CDR3 has 14 amino acids. The V gene's germline CDR1 is MDHEN and CDR2 SYDVKM. V lost 2 bases, J lost 3 bases, and 2 bases stayed unmatched. The whole variable domain, filled in from reference TRBV28 and TRBJ2-7, reads DVKVTQSSRYLVKRTGEKVFLECVQDMDHENMFWYRQDPGLGLRLIYFSYDVKMKEKGDIPEGYSVSREKKERFSLILESASTNQTSMYLCASSLQDRGYEQYFGPGTRLTVT.

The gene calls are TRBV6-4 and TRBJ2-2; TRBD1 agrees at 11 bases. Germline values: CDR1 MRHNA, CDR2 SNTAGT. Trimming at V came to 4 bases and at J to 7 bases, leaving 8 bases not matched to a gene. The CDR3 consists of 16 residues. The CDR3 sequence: CASSARTGGTNGELFF. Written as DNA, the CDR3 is TGTGCCAGCAGTGCCCGGACAGGGGGCACAAACGGGGAGCTGTTTTTT.

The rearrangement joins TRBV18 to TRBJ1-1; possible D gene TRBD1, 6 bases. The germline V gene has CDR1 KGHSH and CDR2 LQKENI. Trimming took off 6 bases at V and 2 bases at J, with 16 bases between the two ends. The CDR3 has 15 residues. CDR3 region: CASSPGTPLNTEAFF. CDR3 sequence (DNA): TGTGCCAGCTCCCCCGGGACACCCCTCAACACTGAAGCTTTCTTT.

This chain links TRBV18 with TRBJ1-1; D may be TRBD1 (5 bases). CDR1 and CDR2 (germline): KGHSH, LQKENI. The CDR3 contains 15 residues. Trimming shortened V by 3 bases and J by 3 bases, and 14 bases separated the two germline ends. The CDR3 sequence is CASSPLPGRDTEAFF. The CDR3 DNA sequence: TGTGCCAGCTCACCCCTTCCAGGGAGGGACACTGAAGCTTTCTTT. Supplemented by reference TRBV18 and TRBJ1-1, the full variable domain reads NAGVMQNPRHLVRRRGQEARLRCSPMKGHSHVYWYRQLPEEGLKFMVYLQKENIIDESGMPKERFSAEFPKEGPSILRIQQVVRGDSAAYFCASSPLPGRDTEAFFGQGTRLTVV.

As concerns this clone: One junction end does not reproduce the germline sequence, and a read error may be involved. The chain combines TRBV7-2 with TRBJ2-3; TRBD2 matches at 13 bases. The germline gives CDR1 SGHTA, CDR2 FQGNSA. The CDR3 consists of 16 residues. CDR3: CASTLLAGGSTDTQYF. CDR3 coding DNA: TGTGCCAGCACCTTACTAGCGGGGGGGAGCACAGATACGCAGTATTTT.

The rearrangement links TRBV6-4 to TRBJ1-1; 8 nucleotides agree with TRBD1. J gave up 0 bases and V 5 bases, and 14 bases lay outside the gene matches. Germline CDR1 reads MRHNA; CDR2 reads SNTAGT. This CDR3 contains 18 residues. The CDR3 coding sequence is TGTGCCAGCAGTTGTACGTACAGGGGGTTTCCCGTGAACACTGAAGCTTTCTTT. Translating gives CASSCTYRGFPVNTEAFF.

The CDR3, as DNA: TGCGCCAGCAGCTTGGATCGGAGCAGAAACACCATATATTTT. Amino acid sequence: CASSLDRSRNTIYF. The chain links TRBV5-1 to TRBJ1-3; D is unclear. CDR3 size: 14 residues. The ends were cut back, 0 bases at V and 5 bases at J, with 9 bases in the middle. The germline V gene encodes CDR1 SGHRS and CDR2 YFSETQ.

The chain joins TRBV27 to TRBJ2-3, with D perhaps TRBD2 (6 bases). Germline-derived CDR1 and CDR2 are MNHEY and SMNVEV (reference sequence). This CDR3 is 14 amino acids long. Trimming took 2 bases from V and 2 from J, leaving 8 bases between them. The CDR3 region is CASSLGLHTDTQYF. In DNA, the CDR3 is TGTGCCAGCAGTTTAGGACTACACACAGATACGCAGTATTTT.

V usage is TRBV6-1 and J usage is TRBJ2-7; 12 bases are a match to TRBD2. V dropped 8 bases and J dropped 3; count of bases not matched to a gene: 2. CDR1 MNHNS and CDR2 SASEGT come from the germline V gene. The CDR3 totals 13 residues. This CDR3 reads CASVLAGGYEQYF. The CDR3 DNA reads TGTGCCAGCGTACTAGCGGGGGGCTACGAGCAGTACTTC.

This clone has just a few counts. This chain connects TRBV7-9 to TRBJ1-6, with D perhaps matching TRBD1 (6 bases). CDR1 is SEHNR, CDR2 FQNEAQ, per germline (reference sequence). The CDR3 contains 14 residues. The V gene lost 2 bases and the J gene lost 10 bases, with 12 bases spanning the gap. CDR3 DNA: TGTGCCAGCAGCTTACACAGGGTTGGGTCACCCCTCCACTTT. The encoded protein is CASSLHRVGSPLHF.

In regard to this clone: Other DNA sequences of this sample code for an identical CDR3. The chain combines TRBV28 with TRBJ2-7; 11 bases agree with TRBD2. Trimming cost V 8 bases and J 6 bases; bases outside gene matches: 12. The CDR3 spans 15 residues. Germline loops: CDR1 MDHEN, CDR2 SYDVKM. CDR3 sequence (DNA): TGTGCCAGCCAATTAGCGGGAGGGAATCGGGCCGAGCAGTACTTC. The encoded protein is CASQLAGGNRAEQYF.

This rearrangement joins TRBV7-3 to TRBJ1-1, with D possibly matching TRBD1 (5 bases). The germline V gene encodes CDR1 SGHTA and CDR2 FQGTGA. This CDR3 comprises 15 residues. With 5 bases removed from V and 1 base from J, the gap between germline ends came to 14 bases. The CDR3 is CASSRKGAANTEAFF. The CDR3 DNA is TGTGCCAGCAGCAGAAAAGGGGCCGCGAACACTGAAGCTTTCTTT.

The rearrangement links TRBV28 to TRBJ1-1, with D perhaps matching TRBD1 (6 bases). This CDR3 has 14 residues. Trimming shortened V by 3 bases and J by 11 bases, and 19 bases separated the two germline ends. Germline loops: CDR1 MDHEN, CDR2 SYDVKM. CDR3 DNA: TGTGCCAGCAGTTTCCAGGGGAAGGTTCCAGGGGCTTTCTTT. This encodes CASSFQGKVPGAFF.

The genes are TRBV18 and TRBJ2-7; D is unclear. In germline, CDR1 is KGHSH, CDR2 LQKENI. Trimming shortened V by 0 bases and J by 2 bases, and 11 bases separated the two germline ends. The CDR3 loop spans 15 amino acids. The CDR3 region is CASSPPSRLTYEQYF. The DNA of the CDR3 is TGTGCCAGCTCACCACCGTCCAGACTCACCTACGAGCAGTACTTC.

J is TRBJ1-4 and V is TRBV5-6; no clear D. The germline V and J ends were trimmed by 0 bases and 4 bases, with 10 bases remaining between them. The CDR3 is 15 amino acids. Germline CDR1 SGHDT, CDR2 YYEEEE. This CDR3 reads CASSLGSRNNEKLFF. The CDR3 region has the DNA TGTGCCAGCAGCTTGGGGTCCAGAAATAATGAAAAACTGTTTTTT.

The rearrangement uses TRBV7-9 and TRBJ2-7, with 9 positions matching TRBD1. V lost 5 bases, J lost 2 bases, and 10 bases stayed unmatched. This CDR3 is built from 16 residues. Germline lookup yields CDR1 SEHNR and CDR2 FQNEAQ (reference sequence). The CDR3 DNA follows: TGTGCCAGCAGCACAGAGTTGGGACAGGGAACCTACGAGCAGTACTTC. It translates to CASSTELGQGTYEQYF.

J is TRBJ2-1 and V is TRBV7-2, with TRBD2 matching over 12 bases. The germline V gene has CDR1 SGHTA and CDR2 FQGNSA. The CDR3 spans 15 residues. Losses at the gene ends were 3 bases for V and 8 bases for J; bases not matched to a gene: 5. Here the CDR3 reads CASSFRLAGDYEQFF. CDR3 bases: TGTGCCAGCAGCTTCCGACTAGCGGGAGATTATGAGCAGTTCTTC.

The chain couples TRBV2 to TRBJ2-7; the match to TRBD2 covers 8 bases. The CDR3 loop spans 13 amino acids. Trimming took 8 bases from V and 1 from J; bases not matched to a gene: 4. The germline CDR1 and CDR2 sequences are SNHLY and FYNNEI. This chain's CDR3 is CASGSGGSYEQYF. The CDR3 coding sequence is TGTGCCAGCGGCAGCGGGGGATCCTACGAGCAGTACTTC.

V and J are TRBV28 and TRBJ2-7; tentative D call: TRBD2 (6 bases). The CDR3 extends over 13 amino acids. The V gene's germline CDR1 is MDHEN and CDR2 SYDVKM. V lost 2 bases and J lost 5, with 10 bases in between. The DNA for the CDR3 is TGTGCCAGCAGTTTACGGGAGCCCGACGAGCAGTACTTC. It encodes CASSLREPDEQYF. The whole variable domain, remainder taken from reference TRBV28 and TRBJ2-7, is DVKVTQSSRYLVKRTGEKVFLECVQDMDHENMFWYRQDPGLGLRLIYFSYDVKMKEKGDIPEGYSVSREKKERFSLILESASTNQTSMYLCASSLREPDEQYFGPGTRLTVT.

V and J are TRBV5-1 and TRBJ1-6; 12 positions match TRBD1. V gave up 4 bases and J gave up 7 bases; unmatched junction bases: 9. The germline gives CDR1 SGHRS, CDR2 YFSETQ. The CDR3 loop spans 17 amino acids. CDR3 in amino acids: CASSPWGQGASNSPLHF. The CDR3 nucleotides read TGCGCCAGCAGCCCCTGGGGACAGGGGGCCTCGAATTCACCCCTCCACTTT. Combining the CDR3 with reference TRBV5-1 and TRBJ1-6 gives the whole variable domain KAGVTQTPRYLIKTRGQQVTLSCSPISGHRSVSWYQQTPGQGLQFLFEYFSETQRNKGNFPGRFSGRQFSNSRSEMNVSTLELGDSALYLCASSPWGQGASNSPLHFGNGTRLTVT.

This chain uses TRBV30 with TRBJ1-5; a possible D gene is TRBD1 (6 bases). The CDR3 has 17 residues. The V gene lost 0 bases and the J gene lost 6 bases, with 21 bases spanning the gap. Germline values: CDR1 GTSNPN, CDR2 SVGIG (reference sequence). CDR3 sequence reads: CAWSVRGGGRDGQPQHF. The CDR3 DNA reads TGTGCCTGGAGTGTACGCGGAGGGGGGAGGGACGGTCAGCCCCAGCATTTT.